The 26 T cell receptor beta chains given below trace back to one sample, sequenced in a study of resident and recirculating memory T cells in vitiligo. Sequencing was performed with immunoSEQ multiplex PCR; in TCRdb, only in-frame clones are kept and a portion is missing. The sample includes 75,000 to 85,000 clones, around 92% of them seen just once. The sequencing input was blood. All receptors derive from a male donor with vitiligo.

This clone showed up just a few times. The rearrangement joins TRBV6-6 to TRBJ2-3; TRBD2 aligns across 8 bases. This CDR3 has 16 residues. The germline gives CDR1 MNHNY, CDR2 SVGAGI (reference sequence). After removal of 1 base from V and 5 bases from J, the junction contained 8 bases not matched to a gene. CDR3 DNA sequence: TGTGCCAGCAGTTACTACCGAGCGGGAGCGAAAGATACGCAGTATTTT. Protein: CASSYYRAGAKDTQYF.

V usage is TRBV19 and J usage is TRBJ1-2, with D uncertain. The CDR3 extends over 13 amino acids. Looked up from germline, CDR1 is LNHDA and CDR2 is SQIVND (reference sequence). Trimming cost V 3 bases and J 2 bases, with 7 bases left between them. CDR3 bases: TGTGCCAGTAGTATGAGGGCCAACTATGGCTACACCTTC. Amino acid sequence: CASSMRANYGYTF.

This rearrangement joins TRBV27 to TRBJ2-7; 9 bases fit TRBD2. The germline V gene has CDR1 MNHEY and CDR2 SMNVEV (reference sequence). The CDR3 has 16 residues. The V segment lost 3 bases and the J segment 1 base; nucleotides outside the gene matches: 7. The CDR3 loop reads CASSLTSGAPSYEQYF. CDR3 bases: TGTGCCAGCAGTTTGACTAGCGGAGCGCCATCCTACGAGCAGTACTTC.

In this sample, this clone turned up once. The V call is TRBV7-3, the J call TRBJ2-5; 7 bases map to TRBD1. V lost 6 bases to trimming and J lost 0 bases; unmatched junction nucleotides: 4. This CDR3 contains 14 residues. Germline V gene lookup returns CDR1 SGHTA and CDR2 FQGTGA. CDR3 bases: TGTGCCAGCAGTCTGACAGGGTACCAAGAGACCCAGTACTTC. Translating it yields CASSLTGYQETQYF.

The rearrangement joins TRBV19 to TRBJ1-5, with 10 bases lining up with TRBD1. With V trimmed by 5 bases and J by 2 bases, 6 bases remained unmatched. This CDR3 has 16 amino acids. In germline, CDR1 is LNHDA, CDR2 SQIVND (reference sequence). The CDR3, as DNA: TGTGCCAGTAGTGACAGACAGGGGGCTGGCAATCAGCCCCAGCATTTT. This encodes CASSDRQGAGNQPQHF.

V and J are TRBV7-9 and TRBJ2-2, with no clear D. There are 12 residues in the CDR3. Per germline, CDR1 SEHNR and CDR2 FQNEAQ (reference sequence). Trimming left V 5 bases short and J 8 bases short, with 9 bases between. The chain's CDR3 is CASSPPSGELFF. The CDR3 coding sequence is TGTGCCAGCAGCCCCCCCTCGGGGGAGCTGTTTTTT.

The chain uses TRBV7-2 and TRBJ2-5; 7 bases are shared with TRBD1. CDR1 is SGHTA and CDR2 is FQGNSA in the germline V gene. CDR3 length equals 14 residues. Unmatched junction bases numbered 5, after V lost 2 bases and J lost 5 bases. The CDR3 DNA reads TGTGCCAGCAGCTTAAGCAGGGGGAGTGAGACCCAGTACTTC. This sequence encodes CASSLSRGSETQYF.

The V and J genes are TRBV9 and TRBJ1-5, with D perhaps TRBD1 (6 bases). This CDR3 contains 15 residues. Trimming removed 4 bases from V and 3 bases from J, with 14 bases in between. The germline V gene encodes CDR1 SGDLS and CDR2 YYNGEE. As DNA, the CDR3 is TGTGCCAGCAGCCCCACAGGGCAGGTCAATCAGCCCCAGCATTTT. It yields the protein CASSPTGQVNQPQHF.

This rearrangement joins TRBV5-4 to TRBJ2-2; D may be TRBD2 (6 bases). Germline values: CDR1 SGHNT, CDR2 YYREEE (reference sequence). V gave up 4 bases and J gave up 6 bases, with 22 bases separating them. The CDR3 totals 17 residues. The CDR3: CASSAGRGASVSGELFF. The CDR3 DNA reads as TGTGCCAGCAGCGCGGGCCGCGGTGCTAGCGTATCCGGGGAGCTGTTTTTT. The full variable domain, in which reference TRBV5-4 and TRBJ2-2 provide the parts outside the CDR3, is ETGVTQSPTHLIKTRGQQVTLRCSSQSGHNTVSWYQQALGQGPQFIFQYYREEENGRGNFPPRFSGLQFPNYSSELNVNALELDDSALYLCASSAGRGASVSGELFFGEGSRLTVL.

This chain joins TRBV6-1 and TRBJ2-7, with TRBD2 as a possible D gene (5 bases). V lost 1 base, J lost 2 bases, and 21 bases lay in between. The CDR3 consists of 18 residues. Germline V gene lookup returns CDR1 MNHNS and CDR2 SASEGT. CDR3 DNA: TGTGCCAGCAGTGAAGATTTCCGAGCGAGAGAGGGCGCCTACGAGCAGTACTTC. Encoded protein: CASSEDFRAREGAYEQYF.

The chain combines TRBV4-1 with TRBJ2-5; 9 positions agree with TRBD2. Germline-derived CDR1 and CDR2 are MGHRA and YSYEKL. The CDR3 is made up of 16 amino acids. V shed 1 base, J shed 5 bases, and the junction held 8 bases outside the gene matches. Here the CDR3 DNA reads TGCGCCAGCAGCCAAGGGATGGGCGGGAGGGCGGAGACCCAGTACTTC. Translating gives CASSQGMGGRAETQYF.

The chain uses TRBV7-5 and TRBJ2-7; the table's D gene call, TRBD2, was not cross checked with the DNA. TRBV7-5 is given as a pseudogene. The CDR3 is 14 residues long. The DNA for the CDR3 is TGTGTCAGAAGCACACTGGAGGGACCGCACGAGCAGTACTTC. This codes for CVRSTLEGPHEQYF.

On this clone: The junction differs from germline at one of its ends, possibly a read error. The CDR3 region has the DNA TGTGCCAGCAGCCTAGGACAGGGGAACACTGAAGCTTTCTTT. It encodes CASSLGQGNTEAFF. The rearrangement links TRBV13 to TRBJ1-1; 8 bases agree with TRBD1. This CDR3 has 14 residues. Looked up from germline, CDR1 is PRHDT and CDR2 is FYEKMQ (reference sequence).

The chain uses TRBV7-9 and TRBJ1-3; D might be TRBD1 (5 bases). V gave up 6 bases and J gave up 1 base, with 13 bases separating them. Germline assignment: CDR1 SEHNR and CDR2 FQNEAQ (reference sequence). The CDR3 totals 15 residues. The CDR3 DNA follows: TGTGCCAGCAGTGCTCAGGCAGGGTCTGGAAACACCATATATTTT. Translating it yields CASSAQAGSGNTIYF.

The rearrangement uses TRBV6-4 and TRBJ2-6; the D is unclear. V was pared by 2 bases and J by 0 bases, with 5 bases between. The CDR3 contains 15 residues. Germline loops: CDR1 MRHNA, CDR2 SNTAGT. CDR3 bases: TGTGCCAGCAGTGACGGTAGCTCTGGGGCCAACGTCCTGACTTTC. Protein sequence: CASSDGSSGANVLTF.

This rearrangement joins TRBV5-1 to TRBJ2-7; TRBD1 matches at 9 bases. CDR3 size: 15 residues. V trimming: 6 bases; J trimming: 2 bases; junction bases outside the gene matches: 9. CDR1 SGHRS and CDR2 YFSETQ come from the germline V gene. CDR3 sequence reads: CASNRWGQGPYEQYF. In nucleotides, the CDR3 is TGCGCCAGCAACCGGTGGGGACAGGGCCCCTACGAGCAGTACTTC.

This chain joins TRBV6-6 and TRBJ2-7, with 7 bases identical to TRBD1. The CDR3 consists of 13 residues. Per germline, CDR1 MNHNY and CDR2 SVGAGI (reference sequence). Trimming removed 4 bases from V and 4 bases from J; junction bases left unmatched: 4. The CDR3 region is CASSSTGQYEQYF. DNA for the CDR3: TGTGCCAGCAGTTCGACAGGGCAATACGAGCAGTACTTC.

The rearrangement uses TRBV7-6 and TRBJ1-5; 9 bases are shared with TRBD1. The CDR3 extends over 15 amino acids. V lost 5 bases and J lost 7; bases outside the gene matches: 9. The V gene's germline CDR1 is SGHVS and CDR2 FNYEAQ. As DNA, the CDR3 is TGTGCCAGCAGCCTATACAGGGGGCCAAAACAGCCCCAGCATTTT. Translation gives CASSLYRGPKQPQHF.

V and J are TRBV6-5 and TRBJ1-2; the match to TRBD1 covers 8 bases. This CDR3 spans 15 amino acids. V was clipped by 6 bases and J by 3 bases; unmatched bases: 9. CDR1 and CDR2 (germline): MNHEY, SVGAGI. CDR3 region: CASRLQGGMDYGYTF. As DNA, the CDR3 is TGTGCCAGCAGGCTACAGGGGGGAATGGACTATGGCTACACCTTC.

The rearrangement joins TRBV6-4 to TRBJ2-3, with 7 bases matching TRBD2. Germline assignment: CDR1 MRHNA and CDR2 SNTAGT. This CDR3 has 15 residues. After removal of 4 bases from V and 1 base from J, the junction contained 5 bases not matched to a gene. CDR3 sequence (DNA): TGTGCCAGCAGTGTCGCGGGAGCCGGCACAGATACGCAGTATTTT. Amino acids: CASSVAGAGTDTQYF.

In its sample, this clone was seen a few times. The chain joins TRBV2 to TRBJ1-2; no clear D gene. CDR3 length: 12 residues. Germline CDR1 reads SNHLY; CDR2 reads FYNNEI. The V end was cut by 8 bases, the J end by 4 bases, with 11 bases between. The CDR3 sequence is CASFERSYGYTF. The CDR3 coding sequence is TGTGCCAGCTTTGAGCGCAGCTATGGCTACACCTTC.

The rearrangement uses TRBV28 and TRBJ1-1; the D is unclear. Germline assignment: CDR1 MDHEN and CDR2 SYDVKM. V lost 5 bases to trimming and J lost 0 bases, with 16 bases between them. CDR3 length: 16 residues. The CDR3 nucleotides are TGTGCCAGCAGTCCCTCGGGTTTGGTGGTGAACACTGAAGCTTTCTTT. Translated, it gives CASSPSGLVVNTEAFF.

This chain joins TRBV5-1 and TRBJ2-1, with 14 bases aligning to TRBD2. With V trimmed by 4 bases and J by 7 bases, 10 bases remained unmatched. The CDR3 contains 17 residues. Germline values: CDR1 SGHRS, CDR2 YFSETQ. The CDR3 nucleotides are TGCGCCAGCAGCCCATCCCGGACTAGCGGGAGGAGGAATGAGCAGTTCTTC. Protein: CASSPSRTSGRRNEQFF.

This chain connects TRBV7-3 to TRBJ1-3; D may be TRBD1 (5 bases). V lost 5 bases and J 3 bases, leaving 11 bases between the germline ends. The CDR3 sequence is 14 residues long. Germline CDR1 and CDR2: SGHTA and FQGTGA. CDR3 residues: CASSPSGIGNTIYF. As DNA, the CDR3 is TGTGCCAGCAGCCCATCAGGGATTGGAAACACCATATATTTT.

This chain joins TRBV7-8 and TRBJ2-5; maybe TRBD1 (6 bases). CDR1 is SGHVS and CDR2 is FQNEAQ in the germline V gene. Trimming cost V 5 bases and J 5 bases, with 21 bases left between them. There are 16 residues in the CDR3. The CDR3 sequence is CASSPRGPGVGETQYF. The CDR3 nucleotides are TGTGCCAGCAGCCCCAGGGGACCAGGGGTAGGGGAGACCCAGTACTTC.

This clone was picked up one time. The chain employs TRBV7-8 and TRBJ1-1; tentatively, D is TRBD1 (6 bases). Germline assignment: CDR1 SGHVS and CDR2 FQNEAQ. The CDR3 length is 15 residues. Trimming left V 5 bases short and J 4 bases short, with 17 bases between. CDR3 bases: TGTGCCAGCAGCCCGAGGGGGGGTTTGGGCACTGAAGCTTTCTTT. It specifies CASSPRGGLGTEAFF.